The T cell receptor (beta chain) under discussion was sequenced for a study of blood T cell repertoires in COVID-19 (dated by TCRdb to 2020 to 2022). Concerning the study at large: Collaborator samples came from the United States, Italy and Spain and covered acute and convalescent phases of COVID-19. The material from the prospective study consisted of cDNA or gDNA derived from T cells, B-cell-depleted T cells, or PBMCs. Deeply sampled blood TCRbeta repertoires from subjects exposed to, actively infected with, or recovered from COVID-19 were included in the dataset. The repertoires were released in a freely available public database intended as a resource for research on the immune response to SARS-CoV-2. Samples were obtained from the ongoing ImmuneRACE study (first 160 participants) and from 1,254 subjects provided by 6 global collaborators. The sample metadata nearly always contained a de-identified subject ID, COVID-19 status, age in years and sex. Where available, HLA class I and class II types were obtained from metadata supplied by the sample provider rather than from assay-based typing. On the study overall, not on this receptor specifically: The quantity of clinical and demographic metadata differed by source and by participant and was supplied without curation.

V is cut by 2 bases and J by 0 bases, and the space between the germline ends is 15 bases. The CDR3, from cysteine to phenylalanine, totals 17 residues. Only the CDR3 DNA is retained, 51 bases long and in frame from the first base. CDR1 and CDR2 are read off the germline V gene as LGHNA and YNFKEQ. With respect to this clone: Its target antigen remains unknown. There are no base qualities to consult, and no much larger clone falls within one base.

TCRbeta CDR3 regions were amplified from genomic DNA using the immunoSEQ Assay, a bias-controlled multiplex PCR. The authors' analysis ran thus. The number of nucleated cells in each sample was estimated by amplification of reference gene primers within the assay. To quantify the absolute abundance of each unique TCRbeta CDR3 rearrangement, sequence reads were collapsed and filtered. For each sample, productive Simpson clonality was calculated by taking the square root of Simpson's diversity index across productive rearrangements. Not all clones reach the TCRdb copy of this immuneACCESS table, which keeps in-frame sequences only. Checked studies attribute under half of the gap to unresolved V genes and leave the rest unexplained. Clone size and V and J calls were adopted from that table, with D and trimming inferred from the DNA. Within this sample are 75,000 to 80,000 clones, with about 87% of them counted one time only. The ten top clones hold around 9% of the sample.

Collaborating institutions collected whole blood in K2EDTA tubes following their own protocols. For TCRbeta analysis, collaborators shipped samples in one of three forms: frozen whole blood, isolated PBMCs, or DNA extracted from either of those sample types. The chain employs TRBV4-2 and TRBJ2-3; TRBD2 might be the D gene, on 7 matching bases. This TCR was sampled from a human donor in a cohort sampled during active COVID-19. Sample: peripheral blood. This receptor carries the CDR3 CASSQLTGGGSTDTQYF. The nucleotide sequence is given as TGTGCCAGCAGCCAATTGACCGGCGGGGGCAGCACAGATACGCAGTATTTT.